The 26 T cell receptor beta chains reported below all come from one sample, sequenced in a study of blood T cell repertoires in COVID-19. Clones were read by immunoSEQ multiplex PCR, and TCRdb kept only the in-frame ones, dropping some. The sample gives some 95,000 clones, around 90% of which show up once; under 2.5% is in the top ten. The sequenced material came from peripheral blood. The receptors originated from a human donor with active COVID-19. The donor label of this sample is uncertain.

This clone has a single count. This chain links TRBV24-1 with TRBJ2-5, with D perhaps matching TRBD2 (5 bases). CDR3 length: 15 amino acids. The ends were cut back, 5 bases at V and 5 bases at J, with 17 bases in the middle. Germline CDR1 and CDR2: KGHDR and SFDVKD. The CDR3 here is CATSVQRPTGETQYF. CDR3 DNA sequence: TGTGCCACCAGTGTTCAGAGGCCCACGGGGGAGACCCAGTACTTC.

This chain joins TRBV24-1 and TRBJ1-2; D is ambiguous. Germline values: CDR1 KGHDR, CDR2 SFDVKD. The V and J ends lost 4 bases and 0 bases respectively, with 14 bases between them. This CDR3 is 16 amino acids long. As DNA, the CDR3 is TGTGCCACCAGTGAAGGAGGAGACAACTCTAACTATGGCTACACCTTC. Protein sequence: CATSEGGDNSNYGYTF.

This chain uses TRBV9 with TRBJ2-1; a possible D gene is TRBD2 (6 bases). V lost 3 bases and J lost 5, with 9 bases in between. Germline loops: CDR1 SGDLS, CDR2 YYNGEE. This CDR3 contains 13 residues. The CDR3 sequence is CASSAGLNNEQFF. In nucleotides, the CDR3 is TGTGCCAGCAGCGCAGGACTAAACAATGAGCAGTTCTTC. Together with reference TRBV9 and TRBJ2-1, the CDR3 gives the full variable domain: DSGVTQTPKHLITATGQRVTLRCSPRSGDLSVYWYQQSLDQGLQFLIQYYNGEERAKGNILERFSAQQFPDLHSELNLSSLELGDSALYFCASSAGLNNEQFFGPGTRLTVL.

The CDR3 DNA sequence: TGTGCCAGCAGCTGGACAGGGCTTAGCACAGATACGCAGTATTTT. Translated: CASSWTGLSTDTQYF. The J gene is TRBJ2-3, the V gene TRBV3-1 (or the pseudogene TRBV3-2), with 8 bases identical to TRBD1. V was clipped by 5 bases and J by 0 bases; unmatched bases: 4. The CDR3 sequence is 15 residues long. Germline V gene data show CDR1 as LGHDT and CDR2 as YNNKEL (reference sequence).

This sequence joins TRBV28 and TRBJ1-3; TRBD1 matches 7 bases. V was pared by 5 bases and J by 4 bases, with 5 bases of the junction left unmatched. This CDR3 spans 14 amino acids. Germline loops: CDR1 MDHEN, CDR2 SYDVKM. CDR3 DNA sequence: TGTGCCAGCAGTCCGCCAGGGGGAGGAAACACCATATATTTT. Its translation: CASSPPGGGNTIYF. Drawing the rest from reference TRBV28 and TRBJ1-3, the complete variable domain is DVKVTQSSRYLVKRTGEKVFLECVQDMDHENMFWYRQDPGLGLRLIYFSYDVKMKEKGDIPEGYSVSREKKERFSLILESASTNQTSMYLCASSPPGGGNTIYFGEGSWLTVV.

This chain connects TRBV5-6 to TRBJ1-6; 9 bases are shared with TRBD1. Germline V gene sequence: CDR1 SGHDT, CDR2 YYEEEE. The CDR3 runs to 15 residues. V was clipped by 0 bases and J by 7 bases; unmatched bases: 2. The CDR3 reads CASSLGQGGNSPLHF. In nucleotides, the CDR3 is TGTGCCAGCAGCTTGGGACAGGGGGGCAATTCACCCCTCCACTTT.

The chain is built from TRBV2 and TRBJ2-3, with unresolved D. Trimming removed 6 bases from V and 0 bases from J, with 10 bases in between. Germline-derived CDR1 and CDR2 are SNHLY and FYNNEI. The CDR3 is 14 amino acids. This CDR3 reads CASRRETSTDTQYF. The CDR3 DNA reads TGTGCCAGCAGACGTGAGACTAGCACAGATACGCAGTATTTT.

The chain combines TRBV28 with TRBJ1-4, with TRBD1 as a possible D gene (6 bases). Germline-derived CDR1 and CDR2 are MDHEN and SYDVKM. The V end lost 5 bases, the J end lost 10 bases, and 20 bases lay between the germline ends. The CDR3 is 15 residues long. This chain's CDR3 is CASSTLRTRQAKLFF. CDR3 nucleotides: TGTGCCAGCAGTACACTCCGAACCCGACAGGCAAAACTGTTTTTT.

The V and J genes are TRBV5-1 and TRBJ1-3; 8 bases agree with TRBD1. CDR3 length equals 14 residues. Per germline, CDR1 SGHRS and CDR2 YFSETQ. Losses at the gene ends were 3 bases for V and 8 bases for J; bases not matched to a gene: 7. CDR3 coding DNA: TGCGCCAGCAGCTCCGGACAGGGAGGACACACCATATATTTT. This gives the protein CASSSGQGGHTIYF. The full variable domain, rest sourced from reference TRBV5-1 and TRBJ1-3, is KAGVTQTPRYLIKTRGQQVTLSCSPISGHRSVSWYQQTPGQGLQFLFEYFSETQRNKGNFPGRFSGRQFSNSRSEMNVSTLELGDSALYLCASSSGQGGHTIYFGEGSWLTVV.

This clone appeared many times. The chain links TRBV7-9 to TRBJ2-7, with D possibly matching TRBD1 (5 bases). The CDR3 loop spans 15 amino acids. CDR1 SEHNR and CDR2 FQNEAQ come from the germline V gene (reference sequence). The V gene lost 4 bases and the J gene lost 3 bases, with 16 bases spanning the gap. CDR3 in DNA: TGTGCCAGCAGCTCGGTGATCAGGGAAGACTACGAGCAGTACTTC. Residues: CASSSVIREDYEQYF.

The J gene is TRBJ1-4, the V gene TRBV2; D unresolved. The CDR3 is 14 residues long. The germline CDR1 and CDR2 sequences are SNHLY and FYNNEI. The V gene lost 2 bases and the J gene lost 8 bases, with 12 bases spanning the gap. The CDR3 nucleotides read TGTGCCAGCAGTGAATCCCGGAGAGGAGAAAAACTGTTTTTT. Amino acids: CASSESRRGEKLFF.

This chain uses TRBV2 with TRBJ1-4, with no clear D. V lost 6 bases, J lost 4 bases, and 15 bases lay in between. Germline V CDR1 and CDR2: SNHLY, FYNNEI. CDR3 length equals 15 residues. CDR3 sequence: CASRAQAGYNEKLFF. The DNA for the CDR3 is TGTGCCAGCAGGGCCCAAGCGGGCTATAATGAAAAACTGTTTTTT.

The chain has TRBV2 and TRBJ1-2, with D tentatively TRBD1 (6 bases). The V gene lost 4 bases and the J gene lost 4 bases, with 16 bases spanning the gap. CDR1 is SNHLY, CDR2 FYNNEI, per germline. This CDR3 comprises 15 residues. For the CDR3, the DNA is TGTGCCAGCAGTGCCACCGGGACACCATTCTATGGCTACACCTTC. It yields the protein CASSATGTPFYGYTF. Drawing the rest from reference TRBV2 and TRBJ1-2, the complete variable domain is EPEVTQTPSHQVTQMGQEVILRCVPISNHLYFYWYRQILGQKVEFLVSFYNNEISEKSEIFDDQFSVERPDGSNFTLKIRSTKLEDSAMYFCASSATGTPFYGYTFGSGTRLTVV.

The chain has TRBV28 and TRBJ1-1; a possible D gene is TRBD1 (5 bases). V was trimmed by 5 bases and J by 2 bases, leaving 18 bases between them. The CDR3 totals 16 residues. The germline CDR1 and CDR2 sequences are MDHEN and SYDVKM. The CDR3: CASSPWGGGGNTEAFF. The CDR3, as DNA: TGTGCCAGCAGTCCCTGGGGCGGGGGTGGAAACACTGAAGCTTTCTTT.

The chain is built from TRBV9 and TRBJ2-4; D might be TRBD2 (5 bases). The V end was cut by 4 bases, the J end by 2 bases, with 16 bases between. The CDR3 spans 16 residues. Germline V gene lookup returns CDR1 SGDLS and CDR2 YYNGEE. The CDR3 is CASSSQDSRTKNIQYF. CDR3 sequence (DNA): TGTGCCAGCAGCAGCCAGGACTCCCGGACCAAAAACATTCAGTACTTC.

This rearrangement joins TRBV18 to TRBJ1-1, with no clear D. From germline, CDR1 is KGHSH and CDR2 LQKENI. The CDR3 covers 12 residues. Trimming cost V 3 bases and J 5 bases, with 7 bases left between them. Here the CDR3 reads CASSPPGTEAFF. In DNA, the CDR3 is TGTGCCAGCTCACCCCCGGGAACTGAAGCTTTCTTT.

The DNA for the CDR3 is TGCACCAGCAGCCAAGCGTTTGACCGGCAAGGGGGCAATGAGCAGTTCTTC. Translated, it gives CTSSQAFDRQGGNEQFF. The chain employs TRBV1 and TRBJ2-1; the tabulated D call, TRBD1, remains unverified against the DNA. TRBV1 represents a pseudogene. The CDR3 loop spans 17 amino acids.

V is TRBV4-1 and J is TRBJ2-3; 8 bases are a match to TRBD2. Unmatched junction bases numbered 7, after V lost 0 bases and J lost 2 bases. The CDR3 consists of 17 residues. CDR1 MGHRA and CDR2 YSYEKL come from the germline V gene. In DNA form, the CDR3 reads TGCGCCAGCAGCCAAGAACCATTAGCGGGATCCACAGATACGCAGTATTTT. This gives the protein CASSQEPLAGSTDTQYF.

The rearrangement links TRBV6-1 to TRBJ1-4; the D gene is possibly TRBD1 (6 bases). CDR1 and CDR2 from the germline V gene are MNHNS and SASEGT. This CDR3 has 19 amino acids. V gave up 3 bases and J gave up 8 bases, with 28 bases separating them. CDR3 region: CASSDSRGARDLWSEKLFF. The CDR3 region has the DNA TGTGCCAGCAGTGATAGTCGGGGGGCGAGGGATCTTTGGTCAGAAAAACTGTTTTTT.

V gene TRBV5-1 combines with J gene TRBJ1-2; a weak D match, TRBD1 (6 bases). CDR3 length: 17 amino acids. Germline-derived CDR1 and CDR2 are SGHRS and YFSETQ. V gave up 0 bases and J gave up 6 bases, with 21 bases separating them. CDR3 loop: CASSLAGGRSLVDGYTF. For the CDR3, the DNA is TGCGCCAGCAGCTTGGCGGGGGGCCGCTCTTTAGTCGATGGCTACACCTTC.

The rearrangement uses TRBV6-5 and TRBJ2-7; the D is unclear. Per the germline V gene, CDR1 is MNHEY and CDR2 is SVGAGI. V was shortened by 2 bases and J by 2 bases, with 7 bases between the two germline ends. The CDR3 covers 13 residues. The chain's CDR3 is CASSYDKTYEQYF. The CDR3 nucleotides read TGTGCCAGCAGTTACGACAAGACCTACGAGCAGTACTTC.

The CDR3 sequence is CATSRVLEASQETQYF. CDR3 coding DNA: TGTGCCACCAGCAGAGTTTTAGAGGCCTCCCAAGAGACCCAGTACTTC. The V and J genes are TRBV15 and TRBJ2-5; the D is unclear. The CDR3 loop spans 16 amino acids. V was clipped by 1 base and J by 1 base, with 13 bases between them. Germline CDR1 reads LNHNV; CDR2 reads YYDKDF (reference sequence). Full variable domain (outside the CDR3, taken from reference TRBV15 and TRBJ2-5): DAMVIQNPRYQVTQFGKPVTLSCSQTLNHNVMYWYQQKSSQAPKLLFHYYDKDFNNEADTPDNFQSRRPNTSFCFLDIRSPGLGDTAMYLCATSRVLEASQETQYFGPGTRLLVL.

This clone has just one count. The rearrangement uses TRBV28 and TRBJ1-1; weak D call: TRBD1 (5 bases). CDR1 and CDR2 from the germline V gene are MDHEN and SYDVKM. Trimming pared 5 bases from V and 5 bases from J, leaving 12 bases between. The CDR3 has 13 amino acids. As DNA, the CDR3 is TGTGCCAGCAGTCTTCCTGGGGCAACTGAAGCTTTCTTT. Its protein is CASSLPGATEAFF.

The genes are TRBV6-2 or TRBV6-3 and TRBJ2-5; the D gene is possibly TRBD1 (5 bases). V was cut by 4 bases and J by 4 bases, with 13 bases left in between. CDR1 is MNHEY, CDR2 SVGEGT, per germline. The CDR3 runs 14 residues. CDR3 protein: CASSSRTYSETQYF. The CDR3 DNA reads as TGTGCCAGCAGTTCCCGGACATATTCAGAGACCCAGTACTTC.

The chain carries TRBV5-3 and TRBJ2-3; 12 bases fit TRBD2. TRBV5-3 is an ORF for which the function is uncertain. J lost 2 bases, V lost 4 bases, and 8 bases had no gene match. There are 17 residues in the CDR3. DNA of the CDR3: TGTGCCAGAAGCCTACTTCGACTAGCGGGGGCCACAGATACGCAGTATTTT. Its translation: CARSLLRLAGATDTQYF.

This CDR3 reads CASSQLGRSSYEQYF. The CDR3 DNA is TGTGCCAGCAGCCAGCTGGGCAGGTCTTCCTACGAGCAGTACTTC. The rearrangement joins TRBV4-2 to TRBJ2-7; D remains unclear. The germline CDR1 and CDR2 sequences are LGHNA and YNFKEQ. V dropped 3 bases and J dropped 1 base, with 13 bases sitting between them. This CDR3 region has 15 residues.